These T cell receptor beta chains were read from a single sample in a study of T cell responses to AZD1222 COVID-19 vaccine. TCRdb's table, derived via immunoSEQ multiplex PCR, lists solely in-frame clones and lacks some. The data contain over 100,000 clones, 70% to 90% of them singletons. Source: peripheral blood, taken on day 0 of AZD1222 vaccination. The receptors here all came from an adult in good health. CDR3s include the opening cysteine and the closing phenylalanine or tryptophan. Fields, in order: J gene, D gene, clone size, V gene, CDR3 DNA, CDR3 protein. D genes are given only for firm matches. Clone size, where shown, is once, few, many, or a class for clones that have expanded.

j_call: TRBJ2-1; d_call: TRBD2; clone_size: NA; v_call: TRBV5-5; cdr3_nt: TGTGCCAGCAGCTTGGAGTGGACTAGCTCTCGTGGGTCCTACAATGAGCAGTTCTTC; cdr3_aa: CASSLEWTSSRGSYNEQFF
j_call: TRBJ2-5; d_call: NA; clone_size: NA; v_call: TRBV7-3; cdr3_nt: TGTGCCAGCAGCTTAATGGGTACCCAAGAGACCCAGTACTTC; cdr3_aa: CASSLMGTQETQYF
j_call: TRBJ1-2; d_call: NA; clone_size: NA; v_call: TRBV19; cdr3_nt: TGTGCCAGTTGGGGACTTGGCTACACCTTC; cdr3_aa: CASWGLGYTF
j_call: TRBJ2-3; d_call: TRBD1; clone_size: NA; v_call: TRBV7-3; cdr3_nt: TGTGCCAGCAGCTCAAGCATTTGGACGAAACCGGGACAGGGGTCCTTGGATACGCAGTATTTT; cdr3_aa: CASSSSIWTKPGQGSLDTQYF
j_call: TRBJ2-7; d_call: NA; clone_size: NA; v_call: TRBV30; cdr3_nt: TGTGCCTGGACCCCGGGGGTCACCTACGAGCAGTACTTC; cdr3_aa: CAWTPGVTYEQYF
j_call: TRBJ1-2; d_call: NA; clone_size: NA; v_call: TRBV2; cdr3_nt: TGTGCCAGCAGTGAACAGATGAACTATGGCTACACCTTC; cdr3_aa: CASSEQMNYGYTF
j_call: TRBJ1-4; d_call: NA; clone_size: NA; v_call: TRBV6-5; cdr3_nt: TGTGCCAGCAGTTACGTCGGTGGGCGGGGGGATGAAAAACTGTTTTTT; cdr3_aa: CASSYVGGRGDEKLFF
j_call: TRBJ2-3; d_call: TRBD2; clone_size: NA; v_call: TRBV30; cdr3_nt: TGTGCCTGGAGTGCAAGCGGGAGAAATACGCAGTATTTT; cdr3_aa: CAWSASGRNTQYF
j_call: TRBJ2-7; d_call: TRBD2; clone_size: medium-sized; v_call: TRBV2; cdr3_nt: TGTGCCAGCAGTGCCGGGACTAGAGTCGAGCAGTACTTC; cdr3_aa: CASSAGTRVEQYF
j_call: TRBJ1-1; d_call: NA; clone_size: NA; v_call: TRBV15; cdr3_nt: TGTGCCACCAGCTCTGCGGGGGGGACGGGGAACACTGAAGCTTTCTTT; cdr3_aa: CATSSAGGTGNTEAFF
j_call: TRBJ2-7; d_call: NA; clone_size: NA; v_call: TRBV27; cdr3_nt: TGTGCCAGCAGGGTTGGCAGGAACAGGGGGGGTTACTACGAGCAGTACTTC; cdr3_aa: CASRVGRNRGGYYEQYF
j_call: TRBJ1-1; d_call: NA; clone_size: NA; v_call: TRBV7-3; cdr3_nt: TGTGCCAGCAGCAAAGATCACAACCCGAACACTGAAGCTTTCTTT; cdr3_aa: CASSKDHNPNTEAFF
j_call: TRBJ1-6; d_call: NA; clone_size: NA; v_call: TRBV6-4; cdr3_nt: TGTGCCAGCAGGGGAGACGTACTAGGGAATTCACCCCTCCACTTT; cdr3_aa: CASRGDVLGNSPLHF
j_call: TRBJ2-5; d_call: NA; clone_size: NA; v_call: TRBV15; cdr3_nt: TGTGCCACCAGCAGAGACCCAGGGAGCGAGGAGACCCAGTACTTC; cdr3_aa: CATSRDPGSEETQYF
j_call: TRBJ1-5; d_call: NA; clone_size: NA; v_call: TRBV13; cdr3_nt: TGTGCCAGCAGCCTCGGATGGGGGGCAGGGAAGGGGCCCCAGCATTTT; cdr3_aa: CASSLGWGAGKGPQHF
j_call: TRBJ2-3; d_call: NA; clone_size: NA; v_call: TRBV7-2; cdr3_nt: TGTGCCAGCAGCACCGGGGCCCCAGATACGCAGTATTTT; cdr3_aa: CASSTGAPDTQYF